The 29 T cell receptor beta chains below were found in one sample sequenced in a study of CD8 T cells in ankylosing spondylitis. Notes on the study in general: Characteristic of ankylosing spondylitis blood, it appeared, was a TCR beta motif comprising several highly homologous variants.

Which antigens these TCRs recognize remains unknown. One entry per CDR3 protein results from TCRdb running MiXCR on the 5' RACE reads. The repertoire consists of under 450,000 distinct CDR3 sequences, with more than 15% occurring once and the leading ten covering 1%. Sample: blood, either unsorted or a sorted T cell fraction (not recorded which). The receptors stem from a male donor with ankylosing spondylitis.

The chain is built from TRBV9 and TRBJ2-2, with TRBD2 matching 10 bases. Per the germline V gene, CDR1 is SGDLS and CDR2 is YYNGEE. The ends lost 7 bases at V and 5 bases at J; junction bases unmatched: 8. The CDR3 has 15 residues. The CDR3 here is CASSGGLARTGELFF. Here the CDR3 DNA reads TGTGCCAGCTCCGGGGGACTAGCGCGGACCGGGGAGCTGTTTTTT.

The V call is TRBV25-1, the J call TRBJ1-4, with 8 bases identical to TRBD1. The CDR3 extends over 15 amino acids. Germline CDR1 reads MGHDK; CDR2 reads SYGVNS. V was clipped by 4 bases and J by 6 bases; unmatched bases: 7. CDR3 in amino acids: CASSVQGTGDEKLFF. CDR3 nucleotide sequence: TGTGCCAGCAGTGTCCAAGGGACAGGTGATGAAAAACTGTTTTTT.

This clonotype has ten or more counts. The gene calls are TRBV7-8 and TRBJ1-2; 10 positions agree with TRBD1. The CDR3 sequence is 18 residues long. The V segment lost 3 bases and the J segment 6 bases; nucleotides outside the gene matches: 16. Per germline, CDR1 SGHVS and CDR2 FQNEAQ. In DNA form, the CDR3 reads TGTGCCAGCAGCTTCTTCCCGGGACAGGGGAAGCTCTCTGATGGCTACACCTTC. It translates to CASSFFPGQGKLSDGYTF.

This clonotype has more than one count but fewer than ten. This chain joins TRBV5-5 and TRBJ2-5, with a tentative D call TRBD2 (6 bases). Germline V gene data show CDR1 as SGHKS and CDR2 as YYEKEE (reference sequence). V was clipped by 1 base and J by 4 bases, with 11 bases between them. CDR3 size: 14 residues. The DNA for the CDR3 is TGTGCCAGCAGCTTGTCCCCGGGAGTAGAGACCCAGTACTTC. It translates to CASSLSPGVETQYF.

This clonotype was detected ten times or more. The rearrangement uses TRBV7-2 and TRBJ2-1, with D possibly TRBD2 on 6 matching bases. Trimming left V 3 bases short and J 2 bases short, with 11 bases between. The CDR3 extends over 15 amino acids. Germline V gene sequence: CDR1 SGHTA, CDR2 FQGNSA. The CDR3 sequence: CASSFGSWAYNEQFF. CDR3 coding DNA: TGTGCCAGCAGCTTCGGGAGTTGGGCCTACAATGAGCAGTTCTTC.

This clonotype was seen a handful of times. The chain is built from TRBV19 and TRBJ2-1, with TRBD2 matching 14 bases. Trimming cost V 5 bases and J 10 bases; bases outside gene matches: 7. Germline loops: CDR1 LNHDA, CDR2 SQIVND (reference sequence). The CDR3 consists of 15 residues. CDR3 in amino acids: CASSEGLAGVHEQFF. As DNA, the CDR3 is TGTGCCAGTAGTGAGGGACTAGCGGGAGTCCACGAGCAGTTCTTC.

This clonotype was counted ten times or more. The genes are TRBV2 and TRBJ2-3; 8 bases are a match to TRBD2. Per germline, CDR1 SNHLY and CDR2 FYNNEI. V shed 6 bases, J shed 2 bases, and the junction held 4 bases outside the gene matches. The CDR3 is made up of 14 amino acids. The CDR3 nucleotides read TGTGCCAGCAGAGCGGGGGCCAACACAGATACGCAGTATTTT. It translates to CASRAGANTDTQYF.

At least ten counts were recorded for this clonotype. J is TRBJ2-7 and V is TRBV4-3; D might be TRBD1 (5 bases). This CDR3 has 15 residues. Germline assignment: CDR1 LGHNA and CDR2 YSLEER. V lost 0 bases and J 0 bases, leaving 9 bases between the germline ends. The CDR3 here is CASSQDPGSSYEQYF. DNA of the CDR3: TGCGCCAGCAGCCAAGATCCAGGGTCCTCCTACGAGCAGTACTTC.

This clonotype was seen more than once but under ten times. The chain carries TRBV27 and TRBJ1-2, with 9 nucleotides matching TRBD1. The germline V gene encodes CDR1 MNHEY and CDR2 SMNVEV (reference sequence). The CDR3 length is 16 residues. The ends lost 3 bases at V and 0 bases at J; junction bases unmatched: 5. CDR3 protein: CASSFSGTGSNYGYTF. The CDR3 nucleotides are TGTGCCAGCAGTTTTTCGGGGACAGGGTCTAACTATGGCTACACCTTC.

This rearrangement joins TRBV3-1 to TRBJ2-2, with TRBD1 matching 11 bases. Per the germline V gene, CDR1 is LGHDT and CDR2 is YNNKEL (reference sequence). This CDR3 is 16 amino acids long. V was clipped by 4 bases and J by 0 bases; unmatched bases: 1. The CDR3 is CASSLGQGANTGELFF. CDR3 bases: TGTGCCAGCAGCCTGGGACAGGGGGCGAACACCGGGGAGCTGTTTTTT.

This clonotype was picked up many times. This chain links TRBV20-1 with TRBJ2-3; no reliable D call. The germline V gene has CDR1 DFQATT and CDR2 SNEGSKA (reference sequence). CDR3 length equals 16 residues. V lost 1 base, J lost 3 bases, and 17 bases lay in between. CDR3 protein: CSARGGVRAVTDTQYF. The CDR3 region has the DNA TGCAGTGCTAGAGGTGGCGTAAGGGCCGTTACAGATACGCAGTATTTT.

The chain combines TRBV20-1 with TRBJ1-6; D is unclear. The CDR3 is made up of 15 amino acids. Germline CDR1 and CDR2: DFQATT and SNEGSKA (reference sequence). Trimming removed 0 bases from V and 5 bases from J, with 11 bases in between. The CDR3 nucleotides are TGCAGTGCTAGAGAGGGCGGGTCCAATAATTCACCCCTCCACTTT. It encodes CSAREGGSNNSPLHF.

This clonotype occurred a few times. V usage is TRBV7-2 and J usage is TRBJ2-3; 8 bases are shared with TRBD2. Looked up from germline, CDR1 is SGHTA and CDR2 is FQGNSA. The V gene end was trimmed by 5 bases and the J gene end by 1 base; junction bases not matched to a gene: 8. The CDR3 sequence is 16 residues long. As DNA, the CDR3 is TGTGCCAGCAGCCTAAGGCGGGGGGACCGCACAGATACGCAGTATTTT. This translates into CASSLRRGDRTDTQYF.

This clonotype appeared a few times. V gene TRBV2 combines with J gene TRBJ2-7, with TRBD1 matching over 10 bases. V shed 4 bases, J shed 5 bases, and the junction held 8 bases outside the gene matches. Germline V gene sequence: CDR1 SNHLY, CDR2 FYNNEI. The length of the CDR3 is 15 residues. The CDR3 spells CASSAVDRGFNEQYF. The CDR3 DNA follows: TGTGCCAGCAGTGCGGTGGACAGGGGGTTCAACGAGCAGTACTTC.

The CDR3 sequence is CASSYRGGETQYF. CDR3 DNA sequence: TGTGCCAGCAGTTACCGGGGGGGGGAGACCCAGTACTTC. The J gene is TRBJ2-5, the V gene TRBV6-5, with 8 bases that match TRBD2. V trimming: 2 bases; J trimming: 5 bases; junction bases outside the gene matches: 1. This CDR3 is built from 13 residues. Germline lookup yields CDR1 MNHEY and CDR2 SVGAGI.

J is TRBJ2-2 and V is TRBV12-5; either TRBD1 or TRBD2 may fit D (6 bases each). The germline gives CDR1 LGHNT, CDR2 FRNRAP. The V end was cut by 6 bases, the J end by 6 bases, with 14 bases between. This CDR3 region has 14 residues. The CDR3 sequence: CASGPGERAGELFF. The CDR3 coding sequence is TGTGCTAGTGGACCAGGGGAGCGGGCCGGGGAGCTGTTTTTT.

This clonotype was recorded a few times. V and J are TRBV18 and TRBJ2-1; D is ambiguous. This CDR3 has 15 amino acids. The V gene lost 3 bases and the J gene lost 0 bases, with 9 bases spanning the gap. The germline CDR1 and CDR2 sequences are KGHSH and LQKENI. The CDR3 coding sequence is TGTGCCAGCTCACCGGCTCTCCCCTCCTACAATGAGCAGTTCTTC. Protein sequence: CASSPALPSYNEQFF.

This clonotype showed up just a few times. The rearrangement uses TRBV30 and TRBJ1-1, with a weak D call TRBD1 (5 bases). Germline V CDR1 and CDR2: GTSNPN, SVGIG (reference sequence). CDR3 length equals 13 residues. V lost 3 bases and J 1 base, leaving 9 bases between the germline ends. CDR3: CAWSGTGNTEAFF. CDR3 bases: TGTGCCTGGAGCGGGACGGGGAACACTGAAGCTTTCTTT.

The rearrangement links TRBV3-1 to TRBJ2-1, with a possible D match to TRBD2 (7 bases). The CDR3 consists of 17 residues. Germline CDR1 LGHDT, CDR2 YNNKEL (reference sequence). Trimming removed 3 bases at V and 0 bases at J, with 15 bases between. CDR3 nucleotide sequence: TGTGCCAGCAGCCATGCCGGGGGGACAAGCTCCTACAATGAGCAGTTCTTC. Protein product: CASSHAGGTSSYNEQFF.

This clonotype showed up many times. The chain has TRBV3-1 and TRBJ2-2, with unresolved D. This CDR3 region has 13 residues. Trimming left V 2 bases short and J 2 bases short, with 3 bases between. Germline-derived CDR1 and CDR2 are LGHDT and YNNKEL (reference sequence). The CDR3 coding sequence is TGTGCCAGCAGCCAATCTAACACCGGGGAGCTGTTTTTT. Translated: CASSQSNTGELFF.

Here the CDR3 DNA reads TGTGCCAGCAGCCACAGGGAAGGCTACACCTTC. Protein product: CASSHREGYTF. This sequence joins TRBV3-1 and TRBJ1-2, with D maybe TRBD1 (5 bases). The germline V and J ends were trimmed by 3 bases and 8 bases, with 7 bases remaining between them. The CDR3 contains 11 residues. Germline CDR1 reads LGHDT; CDR2 reads YNNKEL (reference sequence).

This clonotype was counted between two and nine times. The chain employs TRBV7-9 and TRBJ1-1; D is unresolved. The CDR3 covers 13 residues. The V and J ends lost 5 bases and 4 bases respectively, with 11 bases between them. CDR1 is SEHNR and CDR2 is FQNEAQ in the germline V gene (reference sequence). In DNA form, the CDR3 reads TGTGCCAGCAGCCCGGGGATTATCACTGAAGCTTTCTTT. Its protein product is CASSPGIITEAFF.

This clonotype has more than one count but fewer than ten. The chain has TRBV5-1 and TRBJ2-2; TRBD1 agrees at 8 bases. The CDR3 totals 15 residues. The V gene's germline CDR1 is SGHRS and CDR2 YFSETQ. With 0 bases clipped from V and 4 bases from J, the junction kept 2 bases outside the gene matches. CDR3 sequence: CASSLDTGGTGELFF. For the CDR3, the DNA is TGCGCCAGCAGCTTGGACACAGGGGGCACCGGGGAGCTGTTTTTT.

J is TRBJ2-5 and V is TRBV3-1; D not certain. The CDR3 has 13 amino acids. The germline CDR1 and CDR2 sequences are LGHDT and YNNKEL (reference sequence). Between the trimmed V and J ends, which lost 4 bases and 0 bases, there was a span of 6 bases. The CDR3 protein is CASSPLYQETQYF. The CDR3, as DNA: TGTGCCAGCAGCCCTCTGTACCAAGAGACCCAGTACTTC.

CDR3 in DNA: TGTGCCAGTAGTACCGGGACAGGTGCGCAGTTCTTC. This encodes CASSTGTGAQFF. The gene calls are TRBV19 and TRBJ2-1, with 8 bases that match TRBD1. V lost 4 bases, J lost 12 bases, and 5 bases stayed unmatched. The CDR3 consists of 12 residues. Germline-derived CDR1 and CDR2 are LNHDA and SQIVND (reference sequence).

The chain links TRBV5-1 to TRBJ2-1; D gene unclear. Trimming left V 4 bases short and J 9 bases short, with 8 bases between. Germline V gives CDR1 SGHRS, CDR2 YFSETQ. The CDR3 extends over 11 amino acids. The CDR3 loop is CASSPPSEQFF. The DNA of the CDR3 is TGCGCCAGCAGCCCACCGAGTGAGCAGTTCTTC.

This clonotype was picked up one time. The genes are TRBV9 and TRBJ2-5; D is perhaps TRBD1 (5 bases). Germline-derived CDR1 and CDR2 are SGDLS and YYNGEE. CDR3 length: 14 amino acids. The ends were cut back, 3 bases at V and 5 bases at J, with 14 bases in the middle. CDR3: CASSATTGAETQYF. CDR3 sequence (DNA): TGTGCCAGCAGCGCCACCACTGGGGCGGAGACCCAGTACTTC.

This clonotype showed up just a few times. The chain carries TRBV20-1 and TRBJ2-7; 9 bases are shared with TRBD1. J was trimmed by 4 bases and V by 0 bases; bases with no gene match: 7. The CDR3 loop spans 15 amino acids. Germline V lookup: CDR1 DFQATT, CDR2 SNEGSKA (reference sequence). CDR3 in amino acids: CSARETGTGIYEQYF. The CDR3 bases are TGCAGTGCTAGAGAGACCGGGACAGGGATTTACGAGCAGTACTTC.

The V gene is TRBV20-1, the J gene TRBJ2-1; 7 nucleotides line up with TRBD1. The CDR3 sequence is 14 residues long. V lost 6 bases and J lost 2; bases outside the gene matches: 7. CDR1 and CDR2 (germline): DFQATT, SNEGSKA (reference sequence). The CDR3 bases are TGCAGTGCCCCCCGGGACAGCCCCTACAATGAGCAGTTCTTC. Residues: CSAPRDSPYNEQFF.